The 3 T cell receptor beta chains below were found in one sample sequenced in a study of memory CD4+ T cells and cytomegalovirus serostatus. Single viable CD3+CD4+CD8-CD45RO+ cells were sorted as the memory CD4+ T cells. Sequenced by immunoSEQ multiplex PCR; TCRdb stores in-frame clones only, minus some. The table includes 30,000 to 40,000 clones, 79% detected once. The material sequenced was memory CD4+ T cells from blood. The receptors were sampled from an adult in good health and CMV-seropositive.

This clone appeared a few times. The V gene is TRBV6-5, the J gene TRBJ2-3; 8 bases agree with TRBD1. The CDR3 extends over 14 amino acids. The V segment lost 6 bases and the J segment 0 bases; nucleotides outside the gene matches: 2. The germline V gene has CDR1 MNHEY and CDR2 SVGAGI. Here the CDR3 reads CASRRQGSTDTQYF. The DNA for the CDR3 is TGTGCCAGCAGACGACAGGGGAGCACAGATACGCAGTATTTT.

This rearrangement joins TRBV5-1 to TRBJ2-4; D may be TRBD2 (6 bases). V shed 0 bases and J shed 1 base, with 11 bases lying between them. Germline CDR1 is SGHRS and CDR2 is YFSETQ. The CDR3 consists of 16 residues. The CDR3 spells CASSLDRGTAKNIQYF. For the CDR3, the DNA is TGCGCCAGCAGCTTGGATCGGGGGACGGCCAAAAACATTCAGTACTTC.

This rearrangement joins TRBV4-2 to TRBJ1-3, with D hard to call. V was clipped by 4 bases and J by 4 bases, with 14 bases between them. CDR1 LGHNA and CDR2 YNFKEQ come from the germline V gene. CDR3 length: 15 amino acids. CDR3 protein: CASSPTLAKGNTIYF. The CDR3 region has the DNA TGTGCCAGCAGCCCAACTCTTGCAAAGGGAAACACCATATATTTT.